This T cell receptor beta chain emerged from a study of blood T cell repertoires in COVID-19. Across the study: Donors in the United States, Italy and Spain gave samples during acute or convalescent COVID-19.

J gave up 4 bases and V 7 bases, and 4 bases lay outside the gene matches. Germline CDR1 reads GTSNPN; CDR2 reads SVGIG (reference sequence). This CDR3 is 12 amino acids long. Per the authors' pipeline: Reference gene primer amplification in the assay estimated nucleated cell counts. Clones were sequenced by immunoSEQ multiplex PCR, and TCRdb holds only the in-frame ones, with some missing. V and J calls plus clone size are reproduced from that table; the DNA served to infer D and trimming. The table shows roughly 120,000 clones, with 88% occurring only once. Material: peripheral blood. This receptor was identified in a woman aged 50 to 65 with active or convalescent COVID-19. This chain joins TRBV30 and TRBJ2-3; 8 bases map to TRBD2. The CDR3 is CAYSGGADTQYF. CDR3 sequence (DNA): TGTGCCTACTCGGGGGGGGCAGATACGCAGTATTTT.